Listed below are T cell receptor beta chains from one sample, sequenced in a study of T cells in Graves' hyperthyroidism and ophthalmopathy. TCRdb reprocessed the multiplex PCR reads via MiXCR and lists one record per CDR3 protein. The repertoire holds 300,000 or so distinct CDR3 sequences, with roughly 17% as singletons. Material: blood. These receptor sequences come from a man aged 30 to 39 with Graves' hyperthyroidism. The CDR3 runs from the conserved cysteine through the conserved F or W. The D gene is left open where the match is weak. Clone size appears in some rows only: once, few, many, or a class for an expanded clone.

v_gene: TRBV6-1; d_gene: -; abundance: few; j_gene: TRBJ2-5; CDR3nt: TGTGCCAGCACAAGGCAGGCCCAAGAGACCCAGTACTTC; CDR3aa: CASTRQAQETQYF
v_gene: TRBV3-1; d_gene: -; abundance: many; j_gene: TRBJ2-7; CDR3nt: TGTGCCAGCAGCCAAGTTGGGGGCCCCTACGAGCAGTACTTC; CDR3aa: CASSQVGGPYEQYF
v_gene: TRBV10-2; d_gene: -; abundance: few; j_gene: TRBJ2-2; CDR3nt: TGCGCCAGCAGTGAGTCTCCTACCGACATTAACACCGGGGAGCTGTTTTTT; CDR3aa: CASSESPTDINTGELFF
v_gene: TRBV7-9; d_gene: TRBD2; abundance: many; j_gene: TRBJ2-1; CDR3nt: TGTGCCAGCAGCCCAAAGTCCAGCGGGAGTACTGTTGAGCAGTTCTTC; CDR3aa: CASSPKSSGSTVEQFF
v_gene: TRBV2; d_gene: -; abundance: -; j_gene: TRBJ2-1; CDR3nt: TGTGCCAGCAGTTTAAACAATGAGCGGTTCTTC; CDR3aa: CASSLNNERFF
v_gene: TRBV5-1; d_gene: TRBD1; abundance: many; j_gene: TRBJ1-1; CDR3nt: TGCGCCAGCAGCTTGGGACGGACAGGCGACACTGAAGCTTTCTTT; CDR3aa: CASSLGRTGDTEAFF
v_gene: TRBV7-9; d_gene: -; abundance: many; j_gene: TRBJ2-3; CDR3nt: TGTGCCAGCAGCTTTGGGGGGAGTGATACGCAGTATTTT; CDR3aa: CASSFGGSDTQYF
v_gene: TRBV3-1; d_gene: TRBD1; abundance: many; j_gene: TRBJ1-1; CDR3nt: TGTGCCAGCAGCTCCCCGGGACAGGGTTTCACTGAAGCTTTCTTT; CDR3aa: CASSSPGQGFTEAFF
v_gene: TRBV20-1; d_gene: -; abundance: few; j_gene: TRBJ1-5; CDR3nt: TGCAGTGCTTTACAGGAGTATAGCAATCAGCCCCAGCATTTT; CDR3aa: CSALQEYSNQPQHF
v_gene: TRBV7-2; d_gene: -; abundance: many; j_gene: TRBJ1-4; CDR3nt: TGTGCCAGCAGCTTACAGGGAACTAATGAAAAACTGTTTTTT; CDR3aa: CASSLQGTNEKLFF
v_gene: TRBV5-5; d_gene: -; abundance: many; j_gene: TRBJ2-3; CDR3nt: TGTGCCAGCAGCGGGGGGTCAGATACGCAGTATTTT; CDR3aa: CASSGGSDTQYF
v_gene: TRBV28; d_gene: TRBD1; abundance: many; j_gene: TRBJ1-1; CDR3nt: TGTGCCAGCAGTGAGGGACAGTCTTACACTGAAGCTTTCTTT; CDR3aa: CASSEGQSYTEAFF
v_gene: TRBV6-5; d_gene: -; abundance: many; j_gene: TRBJ1-5; CDR3nt: TGTGCCAGCAGTTACACTAGCAATCAGCCCCAGCATTTT; CDR3aa: CASSYTSNQPQHF
v_gene: TRBV7-9; d_gene: -; abundance: -; j_gene: TRBJ2-1; CDR3nt: TGTGCCAGCAGCTCGCATTACGGGTGGCAGTTCTTC; CDR3aa: CASSSHYGWQFF
v_gene: TRBV3-1; d_gene: -; abundance: many; j_gene: TRBJ2-7; CDR3nt: TGTGCCAGCAGCCAGATAGCGGGACAGCGAGAGCAGTACTTC; CDR3aa: CASSQIAGQREQYF
v_gene: TRBV20-1; d_gene: -; abundance: many; j_gene: TRBJ1-6; CDR3nt: TGCAGTGCTAGGCCCAGGGCAAATTCACCCCTCCACTTT; CDR3aa: CSARPRANSPLHF
v_gene: TRBV4-1; d_gene: -; abundance: few; j_gene: TRBJ1-3; CDR3nt: TGCGCCAGCAGCCGAACCCCGACAGCCATCTCTGGAAACACCATATATTTT; CDR3aa: CASSRTPTAISGNTIYF
v_gene: TRBV3-1; d_gene: TRBD2; abundance: many; j_gene: TRBJ2-1; CDR3nt: TGTGCCAGCAGCCATAGCGGGAGTTATGACGGGTTCGGTGAGCAGTTCTTC; CDR3aa: CASSHSGSYDGFGEQFF
v_gene: TRBV7-3; d_gene: TRBD1; abundance: many; j_gene: TRBJ2-1; CDR3nt: TGTGCCAGCAGCTCGACAGGGAGCCAATACAATGAGCAGTTCTTC; CDR3aa: CASSSTGSQYNEQFF
v_gene: TRBV19; d_gene: -; abundance: few; j_gene: TRBJ2-6; CDR3nt: TGTGCCACCACTGACCCCCGGGGGCCCCTCTCTGGGGCCAACGTCCTGACTTTC; CDR3aa: CATTDPRGPLSGANVLTF
v_gene: TRBV7-2; d_gene: -; abundance: many; j_gene: TRBJ1-2; CDR3nt: TGTGCCAGCACGATAAGAGGGGGGTATGGCTACACCTTC; CDR3aa: CASTIRGGYGYTF
v_gene: TRBV28; d_gene: TRBD1; abundance: -; j_gene: TRBJ2-5; CDR3nt: TGTGCCAGCACCCTAGGACAGGGGGCGTTCGGGGAGACCCAGTGCTTC; CDR3aa: CASTLGQGAFGETQCF
v_gene: TRBV10-2; d_gene: -; abundance: once; j_gene: TRBJ2-7; CDR3nt: TGCGCCAGCAGTGTAGTTACCTACGAGCAGTACTTC; CDR3aa: CASSVVTYEQYF
v_gene: TRBV30; d_gene: -; abundance: few; j_gene: TRBJ1-1; CDR3nt: TGTGCCTGGAGTGTATCTCTGACAGGCGTCTCTGAAGCTTTCTTT; CDR3aa: CAWSVSLTGVSEAFF
v_gene: TRBV12-3/TRBV12-4; d_gene: TRBD1; abundance: few; j_gene: TRBJ2-1; CDR3nt: TGTGCCAGCAGTTCATATCCACAGGGGGCGCAGGACAATGAGCAGTTCTTC; CDR3aa: CASSSYPQGAQDNEQFF
v_gene: TRBV20-1; d_gene: TRBD2; abundance: -; j_gene: TRBJ2-1; CDR3nt: TGCAGTGCTAGTGAAGCGGGAGTGTGGAATGAGCAGTTCTTC; CDR3aa: CSASEAGVWNEQFF
v_gene: TRBV12-5; d_gene: -; abundance: -; j_gene: TRBJ2-7; CDR3nt: TGTGCTAGTGGTTTGGTAAGGCCAAACTTAATGGGAGAGCAGTACTTC; CDR3aa: CASGLVRPNLMGEQYF
v_gene: TRBV2; d_gene: -; abundance: many; j_gene: TRBJ1-5; CDR3nt: TGTGCCAGCGGAAGGGATCAGCCCCAGCATTTT; CDR3aa: CASGRDQPQHF
v_gene: TRBV3-1; d_gene: TRBD1; abundance: many; j_gene: TRBJ1-1; CDR3nt: TGTGCCAGCAGCCTTTCCTTACCGGGGACAGATCAAACTTTCTTT; CDR3aa: CASSLSLPGTDQTFF
v_gene: TRBV7-2; d_gene: TRBD2; abundance: many; j_gene: TRBJ2-7; CDR3nt: TGTGCCAGCAGCTTACGTGGGAGGGCCGGAGAGCAGTACTTC; CDR3aa: CASSLRGRAGEQYF